Shown below are 3 T cell receptor beta chains from a single sample sequenced in a study of beta chain features in type 1 diabetes. Reverse transcribing all isolated RNA meant expressed TCRB transcripts were sequenced. Measured with immunoSEQ multiplex PCR; TCRdb has only the in-frame clones, and not every one. The sample includes roughly 150,000 clones, roughly 10% of them seen just once. The specimen was central memory CD4+ T cells from blood. The receptors were gathered from a man between 18 and 35 years old in good health.

This chain uses TRBV7-2 with TRBJ2-7, with 9 bases lining up with TRBD1. V shed 2 bases and J 3 bases; nucleotides not matched to a gene: 11. This CDR3 spans 17 amino acids. Germline-derived CDR1 and CDR2 are SGHTA and FQGNSA. The CDR3 region is CASSLTVVGQGGYEQYF. CDR3 nucleotide sequence: TGTGCCAGCAGCTTAACTGTTGTGGGACAGGGTGGCTACGAGCAGTACTTC.

DNA for the CDR3: TGTGCCAGCTCACCGGGAATCCAAGAGACCCAGTACTTC. Translating it yields CASSPGIQETQYF. The chain is built from TRBV18 and TRBJ2-5; D is unclear. CDR1 and CDR2 from the germline V gene are KGHSH and LQKENI. The CDR3 has 13 amino acids. V shed 3 bases and J shed 1 base, with 6 bases lying between them.

This chain uses TRBV6-1 with TRBJ1-5; no clear D gene. Trimming stripped 4 bases from V and 4 bases from J, with 2 bases between. The germline V gene encodes CDR1 MNHNS and CDR2 SASEGT. The CDR3 spans 11 residues. CDR3 in amino acids: CASSGNQPQHF. DNA for the CDR3: TGTGCCAGCAGTGGGAATCAGCCCCAGCATTTT.